A single sample gave rise to the 23 T cell receptor beta chains below, sequenced in a study of human T cells and chemical hapten exposure. Using its own MiXCR run on the RACE reads, TCRdb lists one record per CDR3 protein. The data hold roughly 50,000 distinct CDR3 sequences, with over 9.5% observed a single time. Described time point: patch test 3, about 24 weeks after DPC sensitization. Described treatment: therapeutic diphenylcyclopropenone sensitization with weekly scalp DPC. Sample: whole blood, taken in connection with sensitization to the hapten diphenylcyclopropenone (DPC). These receptors came from a woman aged 40-49 years with alopecia areata. Some clones in this sample may be carry-over from other donors' samples.

This rearrangement joins TRBV12-3 or TRBV12-4 to TRBJ2-2; D remains unclear. The V end lost 2 bases, the J end lost 8 bases, and 9 bases lay between the germline ends. CDR3 length equals 13 residues. The CDR3 region is CASSLQEAGELFF. CDR3 coding DNA: TGTGCCAGCAGTTTACAGGAAGCGGGGGAGCTGTTTTTT.

V is TRBV6-6 and J is TRBJ2-3; 7 nucleotides agree with TRBD1. Trimming removed 0 bases from V and 5 bases from J; junction bases left unmatched: 5. The CDR3 sequence is 15 residues long. Germline CDR1 and CDR2: MNHNY and SVGAGI (reference sequence). In DNA, the CDR3 is TGTGCCAGCAGTTACTCCGACAGGACAGGAGATACGCAGTATTTT. Amino acid sequence: CASSYSDRTGDTQYF.

This clonotype was seen many times. This rearrangement joins TRBV11-2 to TRBJ1-1; D uncertain. V gave up 2 bases and J gave up 1 base, with 8 bases separating them. Germline V lookup: CDR1 SGHAT, CDR2 FQNNGV. This CDR3 is built from 14 residues. CDR3 in DNA: TGTGCCAGCAGCTTATCCTCTTCGAACACTGAAGCTTTCTTT. Amino acids: CASSLSSSNTEAFF.

This clonotype showed up just a few times. The gene calls are TRBV7-9 and TRBJ2-1, with D perhaps matching TRBD2 (6 bases). V was cut by 6 bases and J by 14 bases, with 14 bases left in between. The germline gives CDR1 SEHNR, CDR2 FQNEAQ (reference sequence). CDR3 length: 11 residues. The CDR3 bases are TGTGCCAGCAGGTCGGGACTTTGGGAGTTCTTC. Its translation: CASRSGLWEFF.

This clonotype was seen a handful of times. The genes are TRBV30 and TRBJ1-6, with D perhaps matching TRBD1 (6 bases). This CDR3 contains 13 residues. Trimming stripped 4 bases from V and 8 bases from J, with 12 bases between. The germline gives CDR1 GTSNPN, CDR2 SVGIG (reference sequence). The CDR3 sequence: CAWIETGDSPLHF. CDR3 nucleotide sequence: TGTGCCTGGATTGAGACAGGAGATTCACCCCTCCACTTT.

This clonotype was counted a few times. V and J are TRBV5-1 and TRBJ2-3; 7 nucleotides match TRBD2. The V gene end was trimmed by 1 base and the J gene end by 2 bases; junction bases not matched to a gene: 7. This CDR3 is built from 16 residues. Germline V lookup: CDR1 SGHRS, CDR2 YFSETQ. The CDR3 reads CASSLPGGSYTDTQYF. The CDR3 DNA reads TGCGCCAGCAGCTTGCCCGGGGGGTCATACACAGATACGCAGTATTTT.

This clonotype is medium-sized in the sample. The chain uses TRBV7-9 and TRBJ2-5, with D possibly TRBD1 on 6 matching bases. Trimming pared 2 bases from V and 5 bases from J, leaving 12 bases between. This CDR3 has 14 amino acids. From germline, CDR1 is SEHNR and CDR2 FQNEAQ (reference sequence). The CDR3 spells CASSLSGTIETQYF. The CDR3 DNA reads as TGTGCCAGCAGCTTAAGTGGGACAATCGAGACCCAGTACTTC.

This chain connects TRBV20-1 to TRBJ2-5; D may be TRBD1 or TRBD2 (5 bases each). CDR3 length equals 16 residues. Trimming shortened V by 2 bases and J by 2 bases, and 18 bases separated the two germline ends. The germline V gene encodes CDR1 DFQATT and CDR2 SNEGSKA (reference sequence). The CDR3 region is CSARTGRPTEQETQYF. Written as DNA, the CDR3 is TGCAGTGCTAGAACGGGGCGCCCCACCGAACAAGAGACCCAGTACTTC.

This clonotype was detected many times. The rearrangement links TRBV27 to TRBJ1-2, with TRBD1 identical over 11 bases. Germline V gene sequence: CDR1 MNHEY, CDR2 SMNVEV (reference sequence). The CDR3 totals 15 residues. V was clipped by 5 bases and J by 3 bases; unmatched bases: 5. CDR3: CASSPGTGGYYGYTF. The DNA of the CDR3 is TGTGCCAGCAGTCCGGGGACAGGGGGTTACTATGGCTACACCTTC.

The table lists this clonotype with a few counts. The gene calls are TRBV7-6 and TRBJ2-5; 10 bases align to TRBD2. This CDR3 region has 16 residues. The V segment lost 2 bases and the J segment 4 bases; nucleotides outside the gene matches: 7. Germline CDR1 SGHVS, CDR2 FNYEAQ. CDR3: CASSLRAGGPGETQYF. In DNA form, the CDR3 reads TGTGCCAGCAGCTTACGAGCGGGGGGGCCGGGAGAGACCCAGTACTTC. The complete variable domain, with remaining parts taken from reference TRBV7-6 and TRBJ2-5, reads GAGVSQSPRYKVTKRGQDVALRCDPISGHVSLYWYRQALGQGPEFLTYFNYEAQQDKSGLPNDRFSAERPEGSISTLTIQRTEQRDSAMYRCASSLRAGGPGETQYFGPGTRLLVL.

The genes are TRBV20-1 and TRBJ1-2; D not resolved. Trimming removed 3 bases at V and 8 bases at J, with 7 bases between. Per germline, CDR1 DFQATT and CDR2 SNEGSKA (reference sequence). This CDR3 comprises 10 residues. CDR3 sequence reads: CSASPYGYTF. CDR3 DNA: TGCAGTGCTAGCCCCTACGGCTACACCTTC.

The V call is TRBV20-1, the J call TRBJ1-5, with no clear D. V lost 0 bases to trimming and J lost 5 bases, with 8 bases between them. The CDR3 loop spans 13 amino acids. Per the germline V gene, CDR1 is DFQATT and CDR2 is SNEGSKA (reference sequence). This CDR3 is CSAREGSYQPQHF. The CDR3 DNA is TGCAGTGCTAGAGAAGGGTCGTATCAGCCCCAGCATTTT.

The chain recombines TRBV20-1 with TRBJ1-1; D gene ambiguous. The length of the CDR3 is 13 residues. V was pared by 0 bases and J by 0 bases, with 5 bases between. Germline assignment: CDR1 DFQATT and CDR2 SNEGSKA (reference sequence). The CDR3 region is CSARDGMNTEAFF. In DNA, the CDR3 is TGCAGTGCTAGAGATGGCATGAACACTGAAGCTTTCTTT.

This clonotype occurred many times. V and J are TRBV6-6 and TRBJ1-4; 7 bases are a match to TRBD1. This CDR3 region has 15 residues. V lost 5 bases and J lost 0; bases outside the gene matches: 3. CDR1 and CDR2 from the germline V gene are MNHNY and SVGAGI (reference sequence). CDR3 in DNA: TGTGCCAGCAGTGACAGGGATGCAACTAATGAAAAACTGTTTTTT. This encodes CASSDRDATNEKLFF.

This clonotype was recorded many times. The V and J genes are TRBV6-5 and TRBJ1-2; D ambiguous. The CDR3 totals 13 residues. V lost 2 bases to trimming and J lost 5 bases, with 9 bases between them. Germline V lookup: CDR1 MNHEY, CDR2 SVGAGI. In DNA form, the CDR3 reads TGTGCCAGCAGTTACCAGTCGTTGTATGGCTACACCTTC. Its protein product is CASSYQSLYGYTF.

The V call is TRBV12-3 or TRBV12-4, the J call TRBJ2-1, with a tentative D call TRBD1 (6 bases). V shed 2 bases and J shed 6 bases, with 11 bases lying between them. The CDR3 consists of 14 residues. CDR3 DNA: TGTGCCAGCAGTTTATTGGAACAGGGCAATGAGCAGTTCTTC. Its translation is CASSLLEQGNEQFF.

This clonotype was recorded many times. The rearrangement links TRBV2 to TRBJ2-1, with 8 bases matching TRBD1. J was trimmed by 8 bases and V by 7 bases; bases with no gene match: 4. This CDR3 is built from 12 residues. Looked up from germline, CDR1 is SNHLY and CDR2 is FYNNEI. CDR3 sequence: CASTMTGDEQFF. DNA of the CDR3: TGTGCCAGCACTATGACAGGGGATGAGCAGTTCTTC.

In its sample, this clonotype was seen a few times. The V and J genes are TRBV2 and TRBJ1-4; no clear D. Germline V CDR1 and CDR2: SNHLY, FYNNEI. Trimming took 2 bases from V and 8 from J, leaving 9 bases between them. This CDR3 comprises 13 residues. The CDR3 reads CASSEREREKLFF. DNA of the CDR3: TGTGCCAGCAGTGAACGTGAGAGAGAAAAACTGTTTTTT.

This clonotype was counted a few times. The V and J genes are TRBV30 and TRBJ1-1, with 7 positions matching TRBD1. The CDR3 runs 14 residues. Germline V gives CDR1 GTSNPN, CDR2 SVGIG (reference sequence). Germline trimming cut 1 base from V and 2 bases from J; bases unmatched to any gene: 4. DNA of the CDR3: TGTGCCTGGAGTGAGGGACAGCTTAACACTGAAGCTTTCTTT. Encoded protein: CAWSEGQLNTEAFF.

This clonotype was counted between two and nine times. This chain connects TRBV5-1 to TRBJ2-5; the D is unclear. The germline V gene encodes CDR1 SGHRS and CDR2 YFSETQ. The CDR3 is 12 amino acids. Trimming took 4 bases from V and 4 from J, leaving 8 bases between them. CDR3 coding DNA: TGCGCCAGCAGCGATCCAGGAGAGACCCAGTACTTC. Its protein product is CASSDPGETQYF.

This clonotype was seen a handful of times. The chain couples TRBV12-2 to TRBJ1-4; the table's D call, TRBD1, has no DNA check behind it. TRBV12-2 is a listed pseudogene. The CDR3 consists of 20 residues. The DNA for the CDR3 is TGTGTAAGTCGCTTATCCGCTATAGGGACAGGCGCCAATAGGGGTGAAAAACTGTTTTTT. Amino acid sequence: CVSRLSAIGTGANRGEKLFF.

The V and J genes are TRBV7-9 and TRBJ1-1; D uncertain. CDR1 and CDR2 (germline): SEHNR, FQNEAQ (reference sequence). V shed 3 bases and J shed 5 bases, with 13 bases lying between them. The CDR3 spans 14 residues. The CDR3 bases are TGTGCCAGCAGCTTGATTTGGACGGGGACTGAAGCTTTCTTT. Amino acids: CASSLIWTGTEAFF. Looking up the rest from reference TRBV7-9 and TRBJ1-1 gives the full variable domain: DTGVSQNPRHKITKRGQNVTFRCDPISEHNRLYWYRQTLGQGPEFLTYFQNEAQLEKSRLLSDRFSAERPKGSFSTLEIQRTEQGDSAMYLCASSLIWTGTEAFFGQGTRLTVV.

The chain uses TRBV18 and TRBJ1-2, with D possibly TRBD1 on 6 matching bases. There are 15 residues in the CDR3. Trimming took 3 bases from V and 4 from J, leaving 15 bases between them. Germline V gene lookup returns CDR1 KGHSH and CDR2 LQKENI. The CDR3 spells CASSPSGGRGYGYTF. For the CDR3, the DNA is TGTGCCAGCTCACCGTCGGGAGGCAGGGGCTATGGCTACACCTTC.